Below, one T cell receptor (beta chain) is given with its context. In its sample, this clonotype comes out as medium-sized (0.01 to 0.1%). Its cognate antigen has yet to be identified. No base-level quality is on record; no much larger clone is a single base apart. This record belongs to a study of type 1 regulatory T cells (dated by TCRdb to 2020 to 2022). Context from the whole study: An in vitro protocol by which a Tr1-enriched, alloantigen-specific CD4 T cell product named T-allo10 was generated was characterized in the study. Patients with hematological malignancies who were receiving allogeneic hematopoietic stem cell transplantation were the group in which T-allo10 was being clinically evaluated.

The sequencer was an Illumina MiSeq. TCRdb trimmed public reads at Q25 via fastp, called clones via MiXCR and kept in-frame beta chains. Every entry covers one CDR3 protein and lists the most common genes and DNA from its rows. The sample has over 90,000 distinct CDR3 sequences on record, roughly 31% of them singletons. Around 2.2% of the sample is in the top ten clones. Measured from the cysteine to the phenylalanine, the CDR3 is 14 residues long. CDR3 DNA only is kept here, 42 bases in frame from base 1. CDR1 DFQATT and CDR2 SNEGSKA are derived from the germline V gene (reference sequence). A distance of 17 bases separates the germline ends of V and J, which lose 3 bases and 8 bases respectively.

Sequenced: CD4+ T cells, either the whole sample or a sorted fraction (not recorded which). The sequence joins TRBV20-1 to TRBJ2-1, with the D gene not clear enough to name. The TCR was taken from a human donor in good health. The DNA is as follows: TGCAGTGCTAGCGCGACGGGCCTAACGGATGAGCAGTTCTTC. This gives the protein CSASATGLTDEQFF.